Following are 20 T cell receptor beta chains from one sample sequenced in a study of CD8 T cells in Susac syndrome. Random hexamers served to reverse transcribe roughly 0.45 to 1 ug RNA. TCRdb independently ran MiXCR on the immunoSEQ multiplex PCR reads; one entry per CDR3 protein. In the table there are approximately 200,000 distinct CDR3 sequences, 90% to 95% of which are singletons. Material: CD8+ T cells from PBMCs. The origin of the receptors is a human donor with multiple sclerosis.

V and J are TRBV7-9 and TRBJ2-2; D not certain. Trimming removed 0 bases from V and 5 bases from J, with 4 bases in between. This CDR3 is built from 13 residues. CDR1 is SEHNR and CDR2 is FQNEAQ in the germline V gene (reference sequence). This CDR3 is CASSLAHTGELFF. For the CDR3, the DNA is TGTGCCAGCAGCTTAGCCCATACCGGGGAGCTGTTTTTT.

The chain combines TRBV28 with TRBJ2-7; TRBD1 matches at 8 bases. Germline CDR1 is MDHEN and CDR2 is SYDVKM. This CDR3 is built from 15 residues. V was clipped by 6 bases and J by 3 bases; unmatched bases: 10. CDR3 in DNA: TGTGCCAGCAGACTTAGACAGGGGTCTTACTACGAGCAGTACTTC. Translation gives CASRLRQGSYYEQYF.

The CDR3 region is CASSIVGGDQPQHF. CDR3 coding DNA: TGTGCCAGTAGTATAGTTGGCGGAGATCAGCCCCAGCATTTT. The genes are TRBV19 and TRBJ1-5; D is ambiguous. Germline V gene data show CDR1 as LNHDA and CDR2 as SQIVND (reference sequence). The germline V and J ends were trimmed by 1 base and 5 bases, with 9 bases remaining between them. The CDR3 is 14 amino acids.

This rearrangement joins TRBV7-9 to TRBJ2-7, with D perhaps matching TRBD1 (5 bases). This CDR3 has 14 residues. CDR1 and CDR2 from the germline V gene are SEHNR and FQNEAQ (reference sequence). The ends were cut back, 5 bases at V and 4 bases at J, with 15 bases in the middle. DNA for the CDR3: TGTGCCAGCAGCCCCCGTGACAGATTTTACGAGCAGTACTTC. Protein product: CASSPRDRFYEQYF.

The chain carries TRBV2 and TRBJ1-2, with TRBD1 identical over 8 bases. The CDR3 consists of 16 residues. The junction had 8 bases not matched to a gene; V was cut back by 0 bases and J by 5 bases. Germline loops: CDR1 SNHLY, CDR2 FYNNEI. CDR3 bases: TGTGCCAGCAGTGAAGCGGCTACAGGGGGATTTTATGGCTACACCTTC. It yields the protein CASSEAATGGFYGYTF.

This chain connects TRBV2 to TRBJ2-6; D call uncertain. Germline CDR1 and CDR2: SNHLY and FYNNEI. V was cut by 10 bases and J by 4 bases, with 8 bases left in between. The CDR3 spans 12 residues. The CDR3 sequence is CAILLGANVLTF. CDR3 nucleotides: TGTGCCATCTTACTCGGGGCCAACGTCCTGACTTTC. Filled out from reference TRBV2 and TRBJ2-6, the complete variable domain reads EPEVTQTPSHQVTQMGQEVILRCVPISNHLYFYWYRQILGQKVEFLVSFYNNEISEKSEIFDDQFSVERPDGSNFTLKIRSTKLEDSAMYFCAILLGANVLTFGAGSRLTVL.

This chain uses TRBV13 with TRBJ2-1, with D possibly being TRBD2 (5 bases). V lost 0 bases, J lost 9 bases, and 15 bases lay in between. In germline, CDR1 is PRHDT, CDR2 FYEKMQ (reference sequence). This CDR3 region has 15 residues. The DNA of the CDR3 is TGTGCCAGCAGCTTAGGCTTGCGGGCGAGGAGTGAGCAGTTCTTC. It yields the protein CASSLGLRARSEQFF.

The rearrangement uses TRBV15 and TRBJ2-7; D ambiguous. This CDR3 spans 13 amino acids. Germline lookup yields CDR1 LNHNV and CDR2 YYDKDF (reference sequence). Trimming stripped 6 bases from V and 0 bases from J, with 9 bases between. CDR3 sequence (DNA): TGTGCCACCAGGCGCGGTTCCTCCTACGAGCAGTACTTC. Protein: CATRRGSSYEQYF.

This chain joins TRBV19 and TRBJ1-1; 9 bases are a match to TRBD1. The CDR3 length is 13 residues. The V gene's germline CDR1 is LNHDA and CDR2 SQIVND (reference sequence). V lost 6 bases, J lost 8 bases, and 7 bases stayed unmatched. The DNA of the CDR3 is TGTGCCAGTAGCTACACAGGGGGCCAAGAAGCTTTCTTT. Translation: CASSYTGGQEAFF.

V gene TRBV5-4 combines with J gene TRBJ2-1; 7 bases line up with TRBD1. V lost 10 bases and J lost 0; bases outside the gene matches: 1. Germline CDR1 is SGHNT and CDR2 is YYREEE (reference sequence). This CDR3 comprises 12 residues. CDR3: CAYRGSYNEQFF. The CDR3 DNA reads as TGTGCCTACAGGGGCTCCTACAATGAGCAGTTCTTC. Supplemented by reference TRBV5-4 and TRBJ2-1, the full variable domain reads ETGVTQSPTHLIKTRGQQVTLRCSSQSGHNTVSWYQQALGQGPQFIFQYYREEENGRGNFPPRFSGLQFPNYSSELNVNALELDDSALYLCAYRGSYNEQFFGPGTRLTVL.

The chain links TRBV11-2 to TRBJ2-3; D unclear. The CDR3 runs 10 residues. The V end was cut by 8 bases, the J end by 1 base, with 1 base between. The germline V gene encodes CDR1 SGHAT and CDR2 FQNNGV. The CDR3 here is CASGTDTQYF. The DNA for the CDR3 is TGTGCCAGCGGCACAGATACGCAGTATTTT. The entire variable domain, with the rest obtained from reference TRBV11-2 and TRBJ2-3, is as follows: EAGVAQSPRYKIIEKRQSVAFWCNPISGHATLYWYQQILGQGPKLLIQFQNNGVVDDSQLPKDRFSAERLKGVDSTLKIQPAKLEDSAVYLCASGTDTQYFGPGTRLTVL.

The chain carries TRBV15 and TRBJ2-1; 7 nucleotides agree with TRBD2. V lost 0 bases, J lost 8 bases, and 10 bases stayed unmatched. This CDR3 has 16 amino acids. Looked up from germline, CDR1 is LNHNV and CDR2 is YYDKDF (reference sequence). In DNA, the CDR3 is TGTGCCACCAGCAGAGATTGGGGGGAGGGCCGCGATGAGCAGTTCTTC. This codes for CATSRDWGEGRDEQFF. The full variable domain, its missing parts supplied by reference TRBV15 and TRBJ2-1, is DAMVIQNPRYQVTQFGKPVTLSCSQTLNHNVMYWYQQKSSQAPKLLFHYYDKDFNNEADTPDNFQSRRPNTSFCFLDIRSPGLGDTAMYLCATSRDWGEGRDEQFFGPGTRLTVL.

The chain recombines TRBV3-1 with TRBJ2-1; TRBD2 aligns across 8 bases. Germline V CDR1 and CDR2: LGHDT, YNNKEL (reference sequence). J was trimmed by 0 bases and V by 1 base; bases with no gene match: 2. There are 16 residues in the CDR3. The CDR3 spells CASSQGRGASYNEQFF. CDR3 sequence (DNA): TGTGCCAGCAGCCAAGGGCGGGGGGCCTCCTACAATGAGCAGTTCTTC.

This sequence joins TRBV4-3 and TRBJ2-4, with D perhaps given as TRBD1 or TRBD2 (5 bases each). V was trimmed by 3 bases and J by 8 bases, leaving 17 bases between them. CDR1 and CDR2 from the germline V gene are LGHNA and YSLEER. This CDR3 region has 15 residues. The CDR3 bases are TGCGCCAGCAGCCATACCCGGGACCCATCGGACATTCAGTACTTC. Translating gives CASSHTRDPSDIQYF.

This chain links TRBV13 with TRBJ2-1; 9 bases map to TRBD1. This CDR3 is 15 amino acids long. V shed 0 bases, J shed 5 bases, and the junction held 2 bases outside the gene matches. Germline V gene data show CDR1 as PRHDT and CDR2 as FYEKMQ (reference sequence). The CDR3, as DNA: TGTGCCAGCAGCTTAGGGGGACAGGGCAACAATGAGCAGTTCTTC. Its protein is CASSLGGQGNNEQFF.

The V gene is TRBV5-1, the J gene TRBJ1-3, with D unclear. The CDR3 runs 14 residues. Trimming left V 3 bases short and J 6 bases short, with 13 bases between. CDR1 and CDR2 (germline): SGHRS, YFSETQ. CDR3 residues: CASSWAAESNTIYF. The DNA of the CDR3 is TGCGCCAGCAGCTGGGCGGCGGAGTCAAACACCATATATTTT. The variable domain in full, completed from reference TRBV5-1 and TRBJ1-3, reads KAGVTQTPRYLIKTRGQQVTLSCSPISGHRSVSWYQQTPGQGLQFLFEYFSETQRNKGNFPGRFSGRQFSNSRSEMNVSTLELGDSALYLCASSWAAESNTIYFGEGSWLTVV.

V usage is TRBV9 and J usage is TRBJ2-1; D not resolved. The germline V gene encodes CDR1 SGDLS and CDR2 YYNGEE. The CDR3 is 16 residues long. The germline V and J ends were trimmed by 0 bases and 0 bases, with 10 bases remaining between them. This CDR3 reads CASSVGVSSSYNEQFF. The CDR3 DNA sequence: TGTGCCAGCAGCGTAGGAGTCAGCAGCTCCTACAATGAGCAGTTCTTC.

The rearrangement joins TRBV25-1 to TRBJ2-2, with 7 bases matching TRBD1. Germline V gives CDR1 MGHDK, CDR2 SYGVNS. CDR3 length: 14 residues. The trim removed 4 bases at V and 6 bases at J, leaving 5 bases unmatched. CDR3 bases: TGTGCCAGCAGTGGAAACACAGGGGCCGGGGAGCTGTTTTTT. Its translation is CASSGNTGAGELFF.

This chain links TRBV9 with TRBJ2-1; no firm D call. The CDR3 sequence is 15 residues long. The V gene lost 3 bases and the J gene lost 0 bases, with 10 bases spanning the gap. Per germline, CDR1 SGDLS and CDR2 YYNGEE. CDR3 region: CASSAEEGSYNEQFF. In DNA, the CDR3 is TGTGCCAGCAGCGCCGAGGAAGGCTCCTACAATGAGCAGTTCTTC.

V and J are TRBV30 and TRBJ2-1, with D hard to call. V was clipped by 5 bases and J by 13 bases, with 24 bases between them. Looked up from germline, CDR1 is GTSNPN and CDR2 is SVGIG (reference sequence). The CDR3 length is 14 residues. CDR3 DNA: TGTGCCTGGGTTCCCCCGGGCCAAAGCCCCCTCCAGTTCTTC. It encodes CAWVPPGQSPLQFF.